This record concerns one TCR beta chain sequence. The table came from immunoSEQ multiplex PCR; TCRdb's copy has only in-frame clones and leaves some out. The sample lists tens of thousands of clones, about 89% occurring once. The data derive from a study of T cell changes during pregnancy in multiple sclerosis. The V end lost 3 bases, the J end lost 6 bases, and 13 bases lay between the germline ends. The germline V gene has CDR1 SEHNR and CDR2 FQNEAQ (reference sequence). There are 14 residues in the CDR3. This sequence was found in a female donor in good health, enrolled as a control in a pregnancy study. The specimen was peripheral blood, collected in the first trimester of pregnancy. The chain couples TRBV7-9 to TRBJ2-3, with D possibly matching TRBD1 (7 bases). CDR3 DNA: TGTGCCAGCAGCTTGCAGGGGGGAGTGGATACGCAGTATTTT. Translation: CASSLQGGVDTQYF. The full variable domain, in which reference TRBV7-9 and TRBJ2-3 provide the parts outside the CDR3, is DTGVSQNPRHKITKRGQNVTFRCDPISEHNRLYWYRQTLGQGPEFLTYFQNEAQLEKSRLLSDRFSAERPKGSFSTLEIQRTEQGDSAMYLCASSLQGGVDTQYFGPGTRLTVL.